One and the same sample provided the 7 T cell receptor beta chains below, sequenced in a study of T cells in Graves' hyperthyroidism and ophthalmopathy (dated by TCRdb to about 2019). Libraries were built with multiplex PCR. The sample was run on an Illumina HiSeq 2000. The TCR beta CDR3 regions were amplified from the RNA transcripts. The first round of RT-PCR for the TCR CDR3 was performed with the HTBI primer set and the Qiagen OneStep RT-PCR kit. TCRdb applied fastp at Q25 and MiXCR to the public reads, then kept only in-frame beta chains. All rows with the same CDR3 protein become a single entry with the most common DNA and genes. The sample profile shows a few hundred thousand distinct CDR3 sequences; approximately 44% of them were found once. 19% of the sample rests with the top ten. The sequenced sample consisted of peripheral blood or thyroid tissue (not recorded which). These receptors all stem from an adult woman with Graves' disease, either hyperthyroidism or ophthalmopathy (not recorded which).

This clonotype was recorded many times. This chain links TRBV29-1 with TRBJ1-3, with D hard to call. CDR1 and CDR2 (germline): SQVTM, ANQGSEA. The germline V and J ends were trimmed by 4 bases and 0 bases, with 10 bases remaining between them. This CDR3 has 14 amino acids. The CDR3 region is CSVGLSSSGNTIYF. For the CDR3, the DNA is TGCAGCGTTGGACTCAGTTCCTCTGGAAACACCATATATTTT.

The sample holds a few counts of this clonotype. The chain employs TRBV7-9 and TRBJ1-5, with D unresolved. The CDR3 spans 12 residues. CDR1 is SEHNR and CDR2 is FQNEAQ in the germline V gene (reference sequence). With 4 bases removed from V and 7 bases from J, the gap between germline ends came to 8 bases. The CDR3 DNA is TGTGCCAGCAGCTCCGCTAGCCAGCCCCAGCATTTT. Translation gives CASSSASQPQHF.

The chain combines TRBV7-2 with TRBJ1-2; D gene unclear. CDR3 length equals 16 residues. Trimming cost V 2 bases and J 4 bases, with 17 bases left between them. The germline V gene encodes CDR1 SGHTA and CDR2 FQGNSA. CDR3 coding DNA: TGTGCCAGCAGCTTAACCCGCCCTAACCTTCTCTATGGCTACACCTTC. This translates into CASSLTRPNLLYGYTF.

The chain combines TRBV7-2 with TRBJ2-7; 8 nucleotides align to TRBD2. The germline V gene has CDR1 SGHTA and CDR2 FQGNSA. The length of the CDR3 is 17 residues. The V gene end was trimmed by 1 base and the J gene end by 0 bases; junction bases not matched to a gene: 8. CDR3 region: CASSLVSSSGSSYEQYF. As DNA, the CDR3 is TGTGCCAGCAGCTTAGTCTCATCCAGCGGGAGCTCCTACGAGCAGTACTTC.

This clonotype has a single count. The chain couples TRBV20-1 to TRBJ1-5; possible D gene TRBD1, 6 bases. The V end was cut by 3 bases, the J end by 0 bases, with 12 bases between. Germline V lookup: CDR1 DFQATT, CDR2 SNEGSKA (reference sequence). This CDR3 spans 15 amino acids. CDR3 coding DNA: TGCAGTGCTAGGCAGGGGTTTGTTAGCAATCAGCCCCAGCATTTT. It specifies CSARQGFVSNQPQHF.

The chain carries TRBV12-3 or TRBV12-4 and TRBJ2-5, with a possible D match to TRBD1 (9 bases). The V and J ends lost 6 bases and 4 bases respectively, with 18 bases between them. The CDR3 has 15 amino acids. CDR3 nucleotides: TGTGCCAGCAGCCCACAGGGGGCGGGAGGAGAGACCCAGTACTTC. It encodes CASSPQGAGGETQYF.

In this sample, this clonotype turned up a few times. The CDR3 is CASSQVSGWEITEAFF. The CDR3 region has the DNA TGTGCCAGCAGCCAAGTTAGTGGCTGGGAAATCACTGAAGCTTTCTTT. J is TRBJ1-1 and V is TRBV3-1, with D unclear. V lost 1 base, J lost 4 bases, and 16 bases lay in between. This CDR3 spans 16 amino acids. Germline CDR1 is LGHDT and CDR2 is YNNKEL (reference sequence). The whole variable domain, remainder taken from reference TRBV3-1 and TRBJ1-1, is DTAVSQTPKYLVTQMGNDKSIKCEQNLGHDTMYWYKQDSKKFLKIMFSYNNKELIINETVPNRFSPKSPDKAHLNLHINSLELGDSAVYFCASSQVSGWEITEAFFGQGTRLTVV.